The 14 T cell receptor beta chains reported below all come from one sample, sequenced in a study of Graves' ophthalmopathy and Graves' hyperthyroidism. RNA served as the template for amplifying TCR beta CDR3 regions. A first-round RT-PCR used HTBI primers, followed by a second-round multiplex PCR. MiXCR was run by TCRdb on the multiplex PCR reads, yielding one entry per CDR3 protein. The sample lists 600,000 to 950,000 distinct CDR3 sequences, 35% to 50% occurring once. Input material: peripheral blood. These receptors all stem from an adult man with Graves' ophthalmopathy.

The CDR3 spells CASSGGEGASENTGELFF. The CDR3 DNA reads as TGTGCCAGCAGCGGGGGGGAGGGGGCATCTGAGAACACCGGGGAGCTGTTTTTT. This chain links TRBV25-1 with TRBJ2-2, with a weak D call TRBD2 (8 bases). Germline loops: CDR1 MGHDK, CDR2 SYGVNS. Trimming removed 6 bases from V and 1 base from J, with 21 bases in between. The CDR3 extends over 18 amino acids.

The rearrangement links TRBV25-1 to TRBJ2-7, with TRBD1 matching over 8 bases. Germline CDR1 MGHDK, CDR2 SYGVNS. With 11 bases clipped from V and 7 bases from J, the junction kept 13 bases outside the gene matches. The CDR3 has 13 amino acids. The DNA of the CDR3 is TGTGCCTGGAGTGTAGCAACAGGGGGGGAGCAGTACTTC. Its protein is CAWSVATGGEQYF.

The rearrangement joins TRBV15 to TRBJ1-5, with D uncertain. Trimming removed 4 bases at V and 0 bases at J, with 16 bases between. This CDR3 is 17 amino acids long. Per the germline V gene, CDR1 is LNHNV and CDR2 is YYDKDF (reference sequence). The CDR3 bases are TGTGCCACCAGCACCTTAACAGACGTCTATAGCAATCAGCCCCAGCATTTT. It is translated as CATSTLTDVYSNQPQHF.

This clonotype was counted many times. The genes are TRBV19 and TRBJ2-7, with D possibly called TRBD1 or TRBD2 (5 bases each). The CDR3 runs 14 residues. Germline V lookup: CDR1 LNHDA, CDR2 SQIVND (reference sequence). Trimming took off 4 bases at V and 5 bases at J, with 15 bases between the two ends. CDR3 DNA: TGTGCCAGTAGTAGTGCCGGGGCTGCGGACGAGCAGTACTTC. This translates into CASSSAGAADEQYF.

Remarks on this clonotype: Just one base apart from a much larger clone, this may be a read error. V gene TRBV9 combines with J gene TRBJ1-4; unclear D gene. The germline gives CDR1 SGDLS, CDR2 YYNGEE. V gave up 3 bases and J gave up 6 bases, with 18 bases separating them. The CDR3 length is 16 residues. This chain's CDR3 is CASSAGSRGLDEKLFF. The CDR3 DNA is TGTGCCAGCAGCGCTGGGTCTCGAGGTTTGGATGAAAAACTGTTTTTT.

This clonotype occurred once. The CDR3 loop is CASSETGPEKLFF. As DNA, the CDR3 is TGTGCCAGCAGTGAGACAGGACCTGAAAAACTGTTTTTT. The genes are TRBV2 and TRBJ1-4, with a weak D call TRBD1 (6 bases). The CDR3 spans 13 residues. Germline V lookup: CDR1 SNHLY, CDR2 FYNNEI. Deletions cut 3 bases from V and 7 bases from J, with 9 bases between.

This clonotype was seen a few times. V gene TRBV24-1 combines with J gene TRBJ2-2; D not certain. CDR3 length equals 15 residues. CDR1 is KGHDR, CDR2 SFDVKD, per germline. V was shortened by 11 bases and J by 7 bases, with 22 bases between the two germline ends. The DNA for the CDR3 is TGTGCCAGCAGCCCCCGTTTCTTTTCGGACGGGGAGCTGTTTTTT. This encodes CASSPRFFSDGELFF.

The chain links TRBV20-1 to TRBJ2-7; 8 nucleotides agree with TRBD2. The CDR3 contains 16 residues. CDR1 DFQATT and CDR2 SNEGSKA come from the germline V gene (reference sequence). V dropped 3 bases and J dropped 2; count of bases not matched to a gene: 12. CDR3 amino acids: CSASLAGGGTTYEQYF. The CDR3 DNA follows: TGCAGTGCTAGTCTTGCCGGGGGGGGAACCACCTACGAGCAGTACTTC.

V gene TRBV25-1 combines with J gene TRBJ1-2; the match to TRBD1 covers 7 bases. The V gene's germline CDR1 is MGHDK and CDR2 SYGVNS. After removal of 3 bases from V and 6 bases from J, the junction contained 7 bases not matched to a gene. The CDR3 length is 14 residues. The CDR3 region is CASSDWRQGDGYTF. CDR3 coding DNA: TGTGCCAGCAGTGACTGGAGACAGGGAGATGGCTACACCTTC.

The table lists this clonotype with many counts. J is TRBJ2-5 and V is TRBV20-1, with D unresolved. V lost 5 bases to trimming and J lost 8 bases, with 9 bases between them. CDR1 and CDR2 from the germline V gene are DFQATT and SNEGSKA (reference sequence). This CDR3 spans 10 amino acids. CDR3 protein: CSAGLATQYF. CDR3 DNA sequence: TGCAGTGCTGGCCTTGCCACCCAGTACTTC.

CDR3 residues: CATRRLALGTDTQYF. CDR3 DNA sequence: TGTGCCACCAGGAGACTGGCCTTAGGCACAGATACGCAGTATTTT. This chain joins TRBV15 and TRBJ2-3, with D unclear. The CDR3 is 15 amino acids. V lost 6 bases, J lost 1 base, and 14 bases lay in between. From germline, CDR1 is LNHNV and CDR2 YYDKDF (reference sequence).

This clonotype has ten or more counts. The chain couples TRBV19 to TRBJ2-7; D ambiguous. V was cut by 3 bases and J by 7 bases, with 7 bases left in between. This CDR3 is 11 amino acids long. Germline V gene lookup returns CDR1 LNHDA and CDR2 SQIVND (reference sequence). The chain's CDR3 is CASSMDVEQYF. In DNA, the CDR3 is TGTGCCAGTAGTATGGACGTGGAGCAGTACTTC.

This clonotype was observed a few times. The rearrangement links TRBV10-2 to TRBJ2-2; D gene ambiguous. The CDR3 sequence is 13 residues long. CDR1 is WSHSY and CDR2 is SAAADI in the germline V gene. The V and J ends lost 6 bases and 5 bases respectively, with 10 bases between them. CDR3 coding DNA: TGCGCCAGCAGGATATCCGGGACCGGGGAGCTGTTTTTT. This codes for CASRISGTGELFF.

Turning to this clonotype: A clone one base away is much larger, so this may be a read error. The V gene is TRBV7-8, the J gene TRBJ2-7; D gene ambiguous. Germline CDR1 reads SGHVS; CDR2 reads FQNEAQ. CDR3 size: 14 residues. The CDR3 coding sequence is TGTGCCAGCAGCTTAGCGAGGAACTCCTACGAGCAGTGCTTC. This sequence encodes CASSLARNSYEQCF.